A selection of T cell receptor beta chains follows, all from one sample in a study of cytomegalovirus exposure and HLA in healthy donors. The assay was immunoSEQ multiplex PCR, and TCRdb's table has in-frame clones only and misses some. The sample yields 170,000 or so clones, approximately 80% seen once. Sequenced input: PBMCs. The origin of the receptors is a boy between 10 and 17 years old in good health and CMV-seronegative. The CDR3 runs from the conserved cysteine through the conserved F or W. The order of the fields is D gene, clone size, V gene, J gene, CDR3 DNA, CDR3 protein. A D gene is named only where the DNA matches it firmly. Size is omitted from some rows. Given values are once, few, many or a class for expanded clones.

TRBD1	-	TRBV4-1	TRBJ1-5	TGCGCCAGCAGCCAAGCGGGACAGGGATCTCAGCCCCAGCATTTT	CASSQAGQGSQPQHF
TRBD1	-	TRBV6-4	TRBJ1-2	TGTGCCAGCAGTGACTCGGGACAGGGATATGGCTACACCTTC	CASSDSGQGYGYTF
TRBD2	-	TRBV6-1	TRBJ2-7	TGTGCCAGCAGTGAACTAGCGGGGGACTACGAGCAGTACTTC	CASSELAGDYEQYF
-	-	TRBV5-1	TRBJ1-1	TGCGCCAGCAGCTCCGCGGGGGTGACTTTCTTT	CASSSAGVTFF
-	-	TRBV6-6	TRBJ1-1	TGTGCCAGCAGTTACGGGCCGAACACTGAAGCTTTCTTT	CASSYGPNTEAFF
-	-	TRBV7-3	TRBJ2-7	TGTGCCAGCAGCTTAGTCCGGGAATCCGAGCAGTACTTC	CASSLVRESEQYF
TRBD2	-	TRBV7-2	TRBJ2-3	TGTGCCAGCAGCCCCCAAGCGGGAGGAGCCACAGATACGCAGTATTTT	CASSPQAGGATDTQYF
TRBD1	once	TRBV15	TRBJ2-6	TGTGCCATCCCCGGGACAGGGATCAACGTCCTGACTTTC	CAIPGTGINVLTF
-	-	TRBV6-1	TRBJ2-2	TGTGCCAGCAAACCCCCTCGGGAATCTGGGGAGCTGTTTTTT	CASKPPRESGELFF
TRBD1	-	TRBV6-6	TRBJ1-5	TGTGCCAGCACCCGAACAGGGGATGGTCAGCCCCAGCATTTT	CASTRTGDGQPQHF
TRBD1	-	TRBV6-5	TRBJ2-3	TGTGCTACACAGGGGTTGGAAGATACGCAGTATTTT	CATQGLEDTQYF
-	-	TRBV10-3	TRBJ2-7	TGTGCCATCAGTGAGTTTGGACACAACGAGCAGTACTTC	CAISEFGHNEQYF
TRBD1	few	TRBV5-1	TRBJ2-2	TGCGCCAGTGTAACTGGGACAGGATGGACCGGGGAGCTGTTTTTT	CASVTGTGWTGELFF
-	-	TRBV6-5	TRBJ1-5	TGTGCCAGCAGTCCAGGTGGGAGCAATCAGCCCCAGCATTTT	CASSPGGSNQPQHF
-	-	TRBV5-1	TRBJ2-5	TGCGCCAGCAGTCCCAGGAGGGAGACCCAGTACTTC	CASSPRRETQYF
-	-	TRBV9	TRBJ2-1	TGTGCCAGCAGCGTCCAGTGGGGGGTTAGAAATGAGCAGTTCTTC	CASSVQWGVRNEQFF
TRBD1	-	TRBV29-1	TRBJ2-3	TGCAGCGTTGTTGGGACAGTCACAGATACGCAGTATTTT	CSVVGTVTDTQYF
-	-	TRBV30	TRBJ1-2	TGTGCCTGGAGTTCCACAGGAGAATATGGCTACACCTTC	CAWSSTGEYGYTF
-	-	TRBV5-1	TRBJ1-2	TGCGCCAGCAGCTTGGGTACCGGTGGCTACACCTTC	CASSLGTGGYTF
-	once	TRBV6-5	TRBJ2-5	TGTGCCAGCAGTTACTCGATTAGTATCGGGGTTAGGACCCAGTACTTC	CASSYSISIGVRTQYF
TRBD1	-	TRBV4-1	TRBJ1-4	TGCGCCAGCAGCCTACTTCAGGGGGGCGGACGTCCAACTAATGAAAAGCTGTTTTTT	CASSLLQGGGRPTNEKLFF
-	-	TRBV10-3	TRBJ2-7	TGTGCCATCAGTGAGTCGAACAGGAGTACCTCCTACGAGCAGTACTTC	CAISESNRSTSYEQYF
TRBD1	-	TRBV19	TRBJ2-7	TGTGCCAGTACCGCGACAGGGGGAGAACTCGAGCAGTACTTC	CASTATGGELEQYF
-	-	TRBV11-2	TRBJ2-7	TGTGCCAGCAGCTTAGCGGGAGAAGCCTACGAGCAGTACTTC	CASSLAGEAYEQYF
-	-	TRBV30	TRBJ1-1	TGTGCCTGGAGTGTACGGGAGAACACTGAAGCTTTCTTT	CAWSVRENTEAFF
TRBD2	-	TRBV6-6	TRBJ2-1	TGTGCCAGCAGGCTAGCGGGAGGGGCCTATGAGCAGTTCTTC	CASRLAGGAYEQFF
-	-	TRBV18	TRBJ1-5	TGTGCCAGCTCACCAAAACAGGGCGCGCAGCCCCAGCATTTT	CASSPKQGAQPQHF
TRBD1	-	TRBV5-1	TRBJ2-5	TGCGCCAGCAGCTTTCCGGGACAGGGACAAGAGACCCAGTACTTC	CASSFPGQGQETQYF
-	-	TRBV4-1	TRBJ2-7	TGCGCCAGCAGCCAAGAAGCACCAAGCTCCTACGAGCAGTACTTC	CASSQEAPSSYEQYF
TRBD2	-	TRBV9	TRBJ2-1	TGTGCCGGCAGCGTAGGGGCCGGGAGGGCCAATGAGCAGTTCTTC	CAGSVGAGRANEQFF
-	-	TRBV9	TRBJ2-1	TGTGCCAGCAGCGTAAGGTCCGGACAGTCCAATGAGCAGTTCTTC	CASSVRSGQSNEQFF
-	-	TRBV2	TRBJ1-3	TGTGCCAGCAGTGAAGCGCGGAGAAACACCATATATTTT	CASSEARRNTIYF
TRBD2	-	TRBV19	TRBJ2-3	TGTGCCAGTAGAACAGCGGGGAACACAGATACGCAGTATTTT	CASRTAGNTDTQYF
TRBD1	few	TRBV2	TRBJ2-1	TGTGCCATATCGGGACAGGGAATGAGTGATGAGCAGTTCTTC	CAISGQGMSDEQFF
-	-	TRBV30	TRBJ1-2	TGTGCCTGGGGACAGTCTGGCGGCTACACCTTC	CAWGQSGGYTF